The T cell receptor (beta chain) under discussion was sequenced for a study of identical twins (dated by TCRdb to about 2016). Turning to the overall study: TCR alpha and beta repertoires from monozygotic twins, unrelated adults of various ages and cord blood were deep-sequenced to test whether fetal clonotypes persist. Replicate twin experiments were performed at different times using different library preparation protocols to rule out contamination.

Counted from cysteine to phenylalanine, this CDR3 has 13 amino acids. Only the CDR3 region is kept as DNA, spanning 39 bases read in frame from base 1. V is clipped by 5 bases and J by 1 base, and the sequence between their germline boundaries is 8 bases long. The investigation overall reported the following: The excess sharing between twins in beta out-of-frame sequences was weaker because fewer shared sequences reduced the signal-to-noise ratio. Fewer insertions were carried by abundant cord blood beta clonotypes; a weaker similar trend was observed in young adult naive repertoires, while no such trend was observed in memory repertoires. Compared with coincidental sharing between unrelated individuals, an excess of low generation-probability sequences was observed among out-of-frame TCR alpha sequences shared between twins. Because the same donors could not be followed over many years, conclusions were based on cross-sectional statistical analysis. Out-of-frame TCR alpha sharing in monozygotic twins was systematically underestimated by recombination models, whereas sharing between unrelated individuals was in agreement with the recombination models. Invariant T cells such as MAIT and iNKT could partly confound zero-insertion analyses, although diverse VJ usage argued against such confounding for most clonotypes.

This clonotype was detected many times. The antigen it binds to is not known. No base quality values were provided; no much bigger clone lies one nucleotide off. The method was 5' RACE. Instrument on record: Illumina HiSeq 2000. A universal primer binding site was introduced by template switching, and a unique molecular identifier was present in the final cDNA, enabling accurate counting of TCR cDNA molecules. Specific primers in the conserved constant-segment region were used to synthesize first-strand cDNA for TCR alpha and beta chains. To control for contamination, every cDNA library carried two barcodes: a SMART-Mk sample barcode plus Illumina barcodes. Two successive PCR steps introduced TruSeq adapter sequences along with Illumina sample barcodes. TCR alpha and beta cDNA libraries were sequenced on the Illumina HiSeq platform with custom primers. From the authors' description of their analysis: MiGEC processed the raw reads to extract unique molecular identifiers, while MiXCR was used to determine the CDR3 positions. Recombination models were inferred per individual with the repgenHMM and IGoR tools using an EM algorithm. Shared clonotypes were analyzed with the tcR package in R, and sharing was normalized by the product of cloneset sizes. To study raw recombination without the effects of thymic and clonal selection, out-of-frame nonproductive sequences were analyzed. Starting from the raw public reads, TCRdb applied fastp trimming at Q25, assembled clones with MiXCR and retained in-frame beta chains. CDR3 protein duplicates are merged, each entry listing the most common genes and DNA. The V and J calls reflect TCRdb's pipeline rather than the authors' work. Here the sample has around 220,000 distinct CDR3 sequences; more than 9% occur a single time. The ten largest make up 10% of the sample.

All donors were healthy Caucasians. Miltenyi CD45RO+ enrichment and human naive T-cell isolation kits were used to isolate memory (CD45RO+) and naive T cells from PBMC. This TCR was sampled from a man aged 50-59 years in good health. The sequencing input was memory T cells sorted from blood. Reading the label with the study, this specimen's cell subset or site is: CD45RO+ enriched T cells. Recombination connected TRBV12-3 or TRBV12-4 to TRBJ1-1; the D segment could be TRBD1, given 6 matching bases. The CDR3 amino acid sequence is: CASSRQENTEAFF. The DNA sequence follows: TGTGCCAGCAGTCGACAGGAGAACACTGAAGCTTTCTTT.